The rows below give T cell receptor beta chains drawn from one sample of a study of control samples from healthy donors and cancer patients. Only in-frame clones appear in the TCRdb table, and some are missing; sequencing was by immunoSEQ multiplex PCR. This table holds around 99,000 clones, 90% found once. Sequencing used blood. These receptors all come from a human donor in good health. The donor label of this sample is uncertain. Each CDR3 is given with its conserved first and last residue. The order of the fields is J gene, V gene, CDR3 protein.

j_call: TRBJ1-1; v_call: TRBV6-5; cdr3_aa: CASSYSSRGNTEAFF
j_call: TRBJ1-3; v_call: TRBV2; cdr3_aa: CASKGQTSGNTIYF
j_call: TRBJ2-7; v_call: TRBV12-3/TRBV12-4; cdr3_aa: CASSQGGYEQYF
j_call: TRBJ1-2; v_call: TRBV11-2; cdr3_aa: CASSPLRETGYTF
j_call: TRBJ1-1; v_call: TRBV20-1; cdr3_aa: CSASGGRATEAFF
j_call: TRBJ1-6; v_call: TRBV30; cdr3_aa: CAWSGSYNSPLHF
j_call: TRBJ2-5; v_call: TRBV11-2; cdr3_aa: CASSIVKETQYF
j_call: TRBJ2-3; v_call: TRBV24-1; cdr3_aa: CATSARVGTDTQYF
j_call: TRBJ1-1; v_call: TRBV6-5; cdr3_aa: CASSNYRNTEAFF
j_call: TRBJ2-2; v_call: TRBV28; cdr3_aa: CASNIPGQGNTGELFF
j_call: TRBJ1-1; v_call: TRBV4-3; cdr3_aa: CASSQVDTEAFF
j_call: TRBJ1-1; v_call: TRBV12-5; cdr3_aa: CASGLVPGGEAFF
j_call: TRBJ1-1; v_call: TRBV11-3; cdr3_aa: CASSLGGSLDTEAFF
j_call: TRBJ1-2; v_call: TRBV5-4; cdr3_aa: CASSLGQPRDVGYTF
j_call: TRBJ1-5; v_call: TRBV2; cdr3_aa: CASSEVPGIGNQPQHF
j_call: TRBJ1-3; v_call: TRBV6-1; cdr3_aa: CASTRGGQSGNTIYF
j_call: TRBJ2-7; v_call: TRBV7-9; cdr3_aa: CASSSTLEGYEQYF
j_call: TRBJ1-5; v_call: TRBV19; cdr3_aa: CASASPTGQSFNQPQHF
j_call: TRBJ2-1; v_call: TRBV5-1; cdr3_aa: CASSLGPDRRDYNEQFF
j_call: TRBJ1-4; v_call: TRBV30; cdr3_aa: CAGGTDVNEKLFF